A selection of T cell receptor beta chains follows, all from one sample in a study of blood T cell repertoires in COVID-19. Data came from immunoSEQ multiplex PCR; TCRdb stores just in-frame clones and leaves some out. This sample has about 47,000 clones, with around 83% found just once. Sample: peripheral blood. These receptor sequences come from a man in his fifties or sixties with active COVID-19. The CDR3 runs from the conserved cysteine through the conserved F or W. Each record gives: CDR3 DNA, CDR3 protein, D gene, J gene, clone size, V gene. A D gene is named only where the DNA matches it firmly. Expanded clones get a size class; other rows say once, few or many, or leave the size out.

TGCGCCAGCAGCCAAGGGTCCGGGACTAGGAGCACAGATACGCAGTATTTT CASSQGSGTRSTDTQYF TRBD2 TRBJ2-3 - TRBV4-3
TGTGCCAGCAGCTTAAAAGGCGGGTACACCGGGGAGCTGTTTTTT CASSLKGGYTGELFF - TRBJ2-2 - TRBV5-4
TGTGCCAGCAGCACGGACGGGGCGGGGAGCACAGATACGCAGTATTTT CASSTDGAGSTDTQYF - TRBJ2-3 few TRBV7-8
TGTGCCAGCAAAGAAACAGGGGGCGCTTACAATGAGCAGTTCTTC CASKETGGAYNEQFF TRBD1 TRBJ2-1 - TRBV2
TGCGCCAGCAGCTTGTCCGGGGAGTGGGAAAAACTGTTTTTT CASSLSGEWEKLFF - TRBJ1-4 - TRBV5-1
TGTGCCAGCAGCGTATCGGGCGGGGCCGGAGGCACAGATACGCAGTATTTT CASSVSGGAGGTDTQYF - TRBJ2-3 - TRBV9
TGTGCCAGCAGCCCCACTAGCGGGAGGTCCCGGAGGTCGGTCTACAATGAGCAGTTCTTC CASSPTSGRSRRSVYNEQFF TRBD2 TRBJ2-1 - TRBV7-3
TGTGCCTGGAGTCCGGGGATCCCGACTGGGGAGCAGTACTTC CAWSPGIPTGEQYF - TRBJ2-7 - TRBV30
TGCGCCAGCAGCTTGGAGCGGGGAGAGGGGGAGCTGTTTTTT CASSLERGEGELFF TRBD2 TRBJ2-2 - TRBV5-1
TGTGCCAGCAGCTTGGTTGGGGGCCGCAACACTGAAGCTTTCTTT CASSLVGGRNTEAFF - TRBJ1-1 few TRBV5-5
TGTGCCAGCAGTTTGAAGAGTAGCAATCAGCCCCAGCATTTT CASSLKSSNQPQHF - TRBJ1-5 - TRBV6-2/TRBV6-3
TGTGCCAGCAGTCCAGGGGCAGATACGCAGTATTTT CASSPGADTQYF - TRBJ2-3 - TRBV9
TGTGCCAGCAGTTACTCGGGTGGGGCGCGGGGCTACACCTTC CASSYSGGARGYTF - TRBJ1-2 - TRBV6-6
TGTGCCAGCAGCTTAGCGCTAGGACAGGCTCAAGAGACCCAGTACTTC CASSLALGQAQETQYF TRBD1 TRBJ2-5 - TRBV11-1
TGTGCCAGCATCTTAACCGGGACTAGCTTCCCCGGGGAGCTGTTTTTT CASILTGTSFPGELFF TRBD2 TRBJ2-2 - TRBV28
TGTGCCAGCAGCTTGGGGCTTCGGTATGGCTACACCTTC CASSLGLRYGYTF - TRBJ1-2 once TRBV13
TGTGCCAGCAGTTCCAGGGGAAATCAGCCCCAGCATTTT CASSSRGNQPQHF - TRBJ1-5 - TRBV6-5
TGCGCCAGCAGCTTGGCGCGGGGTAGCGGCCAAGAGACCCAGTACTTC CASSLARGSGQETQYF - TRBJ2-5 - TRBV5-1
TGTGCCAGCGTTTTGCGGGGGGCGGGTGGAAACACCATATATTTT CASVLRGAGGNTIYF - TRBJ1-3 once TRBV28
TGTGCCAGCTCACGGCGGGATCCAGGGGATACGCAGTATTTT CASSRRDPGDTQYF - TRBJ2-3 - TRBV18
TGTGCCAGCAGCTTATTTGGACAGGAGACCGGGGAGCTGTTTTTT CASSLFGQETGELFF TRBD1 TRBJ2-2 - TRBV11-3
TGTGCCTGGAGTGTACGGGGGAATCAGCCCCAGCATTTT CAWSVRGNQPQHF - TRBJ1-5 - TRBV30
TGTGCCAGCGGCGGGAGCACAGATACGCAGTATTTT CASGGSTDTQYF - TRBJ2-3 few TRBV28
TGTGCCAGCAGCAGCTCTGAAAACAATGAGCAGTTCTTC CASSSSENNEQFF - TRBJ2-1 - TRBV6-2/TRBV6-3
TGTGCCAGCAGCCTGGGGACAGGGGACAAAAACATTCAGTACTTC CASSLGTGDKNIQYF TRBD1 TRBJ2-4 once TRBV4-2
TGTGCCAGCAGCCCCCTAGGGGGCGGAACCGGGGAGCTGTTTTTT CASSPLGGGTGELFF TRBD1 TRBJ2-2 few TRBV14
TGTGCCAGCAGTCCACGACTAGCGGGCATGTCCTACAATGAGCAGTTCTTC CASSPRLAGMSYNEQFF TRBD2 TRBJ2-1 - TRBV27
TGTGCCAGCAGCTTAGCGCCAGGGGGTTTTGGAGAGACCCAGTACTTC CASSLAPGGFGETQYF TRBD1 TRBJ2-5 - TRBV7-2
TGTGCCACCAGTGATTTTGGGACAGAAAACACCGGGGAGCTGTTTTTT CATSDFGTENTGELFF TRBD1 TRBJ2-2 - TRBV24-1
TGTGCCAGTAGTCCCGGGGGTCGGGAGCAGTACTTC CASSPGGREQYF - TRBJ2-7 few TRBV19
TGCAGCGTTGAGGGGGGGGAGACGAACACTGAAGCTTTCTTT CSVEGGETNTEAFF - TRBJ1-1 - TRBV29-1
TGTGCCAGCAGCTCAACGAAGGGGTGGGCTAATGAAAAACTGTTTTTT CASSSTKGWANEKLFF - TRBJ1-4 - TRBV7-9
TGTGCCAGCAGCTTAGGATCAATCTCCGCTAGCGGGTTGCATACGCAGTATTTT CASSLGSISASGLHTQYF TRBD2 TRBJ2-3 - TRBV7-9
TGTGCCAGCAGCCTACTATTTTCAAACACCGGGGAGCTGTTTTTT CASSLLFSNTGELFF - TRBJ2-2 - TRBV28
TGTGCCAGCACCGGTGAGGGAAAACTGTTTTTT CASTGEGKLFF - TRBJ1-4 once TRBV6-5
TGTGCCAGCAGCTTTGCAGCGTACCAAGAGACCCAGTACTTC CASSFAAYQETQYF - TRBJ2-5 - TRBV5-6
TGCGCCAGCAGCTTGGGACTAGCGGGGGGGCCGATTGACGAGCAGTACTTC CASSLGLAGGPIDEQYF TRBD2 TRBJ2-7 - TRBV5-1
TGTGCCAGCAGCGGAGGGGACAGTATCTACGAGCAGTACTTC CASSGGDSIYEQYF TRBD1 TRBJ2-7 - TRBV9
TGTGCCACCAGCAGTATCCGGACTGACAACTATGGCTACACCTTC CATSSIRTDNYGYTF - TRBJ1-2 - TRBV15
TGTGCCAGCAGGCGGGAGCAGGACCGCTCCTCCGAGCAGTACTTC CASRREQDRSSEQYF TRBD2 TRBJ2-7 - TRBV2
TGTGCCAGCACCCCGCGGGGGGCCCAAGAGACCCAGTACTTC CASTPRGAQETQYF TRBD2 TRBJ2-5 once TRBV6-5
TGTGCCAGCGGGGGGGTAAATTCACCCCTCCACTTT CASGGVNSPLHF - TRBJ1-6 once TRBV12-3/TRBV12-4
TGCGCCAGCAGCTGGGGGACAGCGAACACTGAAGCTTTCTTT CASSWGTANTEAFF TRBD1 TRBJ1-1 - TRBV4-1
TGTGCCAGCAGTCCCCTCGGTTGGGCTGGCAATCAGCCCCAGCATTTT CASSPLGWAGNQPQHF - TRBJ1-5 - TRBV28
TGCGCCAGCGAACTATCCGGGCAGGGGGCTGAAGCTTTCTTT CASELSGQGAEAFF TRBD1 TRBJ1-1 - TRBV5-1
TGTGCCTGGACCGAGGGAGGGTACAATCAGCCCCAGCATTTT CAWTEGGYNQPQHF - TRBJ1-5 - TRBV30
TGTGCCAGCTCACCTCTTGACAGGGGCGAGCAGTACTTC CASSPLDRGEQYF TRBD1 TRBJ2-7 - TRBV18
TGCGCCAGCAGCCAATTACCGGTCACTGGAAACACCATATATTTT CASSQLPVTGNTIYF - TRBJ1-3 - TRBV4-1